This TCR beta chain originates from a study of spatial heterogeneity in lung cancer (dated by TCRdb to about 2019). At the level of the whole study: More beta-chain than alpha-chain transcripts were consistently detected, likely reflecting higher beta-chain transcript abundance. In tumor regions, TCR transcript counts showed a strong correlation with a T cell transcriptional module score derived from matched bulk RNA-seq. In the raw uncorrected reads, each unique combination of TCR and UMI appeared on average more than ten times. TCR repertoire features were related to nonsynonymous mutation counts determined by whole-exome sequencing of tumor tissue. In non-small cell lung cancer, the study made a quantitative comparison of TCR alpha and beta repertoires among multiple tumor regions, matched nontumor lung and blood. At surgery, about 210 tumor regions, around 68 matched nontumor lung samples and some 54 PBMC samples were TCR-sequenced for both alpha and beta chains. Findings and caveats that apply to the study as a whole: Counts of ubiquitous and regional expanded TCRs were found to correlate with counts of ubiquitous and regional nonsynonymous mutations, respectively. The tumor nonsynonymous mutation count correlated with the number of expanded alpha and beta TCRs within the tumor. Estimated TCR-seq coverage of tumor T cells was only around 7.1% for alpha chains and roughly 13% for beta chains. Additional single-cell paired TCR alpha and beta sequencing was considered necessary to confirm, at a functional level, the hypothesis that regional TCRs recognize regional mutations.

From cysteine to phenylalanine, the CDR3 is 17 amino acids long. The read is trimmed to its CDR3 DNA, 51 bases read in frame from base 1. The receptor library was made with 5' RACE. Sequencer: NextSeq 500. To allow correction of PCR and sequencing errors, the TCR library protocol tagged every TCR cDNA molecule with a unique molecular identifier. The paper's data handling went like this. Decombinator tools were used for TCR identification, UMI-based error correction and CDR3 extraction. TCRs above a frequency of 2 per 1,000, corresponding to the top 1% of the tumor frequency distribution, were defined as expanded. Expanded tumor TCRs were classed as regional if statistically deemed absent (corrected P<0.05) from at least one tumor region, otherwise ubiquitous. Each repertoire was subsampled 100 times to 5,000 TCRs, after which Renyi diversity was computed with the R vegan package. CDR3 similarity networks were constructed using string-kernel similarity of amino acid triplets, with links drawn between CDR3s whose pairwise similarity was above 0.82. TCRdb itself trimmed the public reads at Q25 with fastp, ran MiXCR and retained productive beta chains. Entries are consolidated by CDR3 protein sequence, retaining the most common genes and DNA. TCRdb, rather than the study authors, made the V and J calls. The sample profile shows some 100,000 distinct CDR3 sequences; 3.5% to 5% of them were found once. The ten largest clones represent 21% of the sample.

The time point label corresponds to: sample taken at primary tumor resection. Samples were obtained from over 70 patients with early-stage, untreated non-small cell lung cancer from the lung TRACERx cohort. For TCR sequencing, whole RNA was extracted from tumor and nontumor lung tissue, or from cryopreserved PBMC samples, and no cell sorting was done. A patient was chosen for TCR sequencing only when enough RNA was available from at least two tumor regions. Tumor and adjacent nontumor lung specimens were reviewed by a lung pathologist before selection. This clonotype was recorded many times. There is no known antigen for this receptor. Base qualities were left out, and no much larger clone turns up one base away.

The origin of this receptor is a male donor with early-stage non-small cell lung cancer. This material consisted of lung tumor tissue, taken at surgery. The sequence joins TRBV21-1 to TRBJ2-3; the DNA was not used to check the table's D call, TRBD1. TRBV21-1 corresponds to a pseudogene. CDR3 reads: CASSKRPFQAAPDTQYF. The nucleotides are TGTGCCAGCAGCAAAAGACCCTTCCAGGCGGCGCCAGATACGCAGTATTTT.